This TCR beta chain was recovered during a study of beta chain features in type 1 diabetes. Findings and limits, study-wide: Shorter TCRB CDR3s, moderately but significantly so, marked every one of the four CD4+ subsets in Type 1 diabetes patients.

This clone has just a few counts. Its specificity is not known. CD45RO/CCR7/CD25/CD127/CD95/CD27 staining was used to isolate CD4+ naive, central memory, regulatory and stem cell-like memory cells by sorting. Expressed TCRB transcripts were sequenced after all isolated RNA was converted to cDNA. TCRdb's table, derived via immunoSEQ multiplex PCR, lists solely in-frame clones and lacks some. The table records 600,000 or so clones, 9.5% to 15% of them present only once. The TCR was taken from a young man with type 1 diabetes. What was sequenced was naive CD4+ T cells from blood.

CDR3 in DNA: TGTGCCAGCAGCTTCGGGTTGGCTCCCCGCTCCTACAATGAGCAGTTCTTC. Encoded protein: CASSFGLAPRSYNEQFF. The rearrangement joins TRBV7-6 to TRBJ2-1, with no clear D. Germline CDR1 SGHVS, CDR2 FNYEAQ. The CDR3 has 17 amino acids. Trimming cost V 3 bases and J 0 bases, with 15 bases left between them.